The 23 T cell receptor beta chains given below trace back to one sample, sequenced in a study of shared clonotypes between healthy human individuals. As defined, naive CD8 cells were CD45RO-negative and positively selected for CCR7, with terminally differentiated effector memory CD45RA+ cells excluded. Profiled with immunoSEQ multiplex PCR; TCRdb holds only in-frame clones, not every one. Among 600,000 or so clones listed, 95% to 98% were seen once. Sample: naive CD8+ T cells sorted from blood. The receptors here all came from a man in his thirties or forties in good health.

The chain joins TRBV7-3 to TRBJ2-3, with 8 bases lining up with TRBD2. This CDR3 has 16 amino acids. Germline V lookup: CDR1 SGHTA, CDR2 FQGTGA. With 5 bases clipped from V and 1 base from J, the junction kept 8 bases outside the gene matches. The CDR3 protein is CASSVVAGSGTDTQYF. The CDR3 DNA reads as TGTGCCAGCAGCGTCGTAGCGGGATCGGGCACAGATACGCAGTATTTT.

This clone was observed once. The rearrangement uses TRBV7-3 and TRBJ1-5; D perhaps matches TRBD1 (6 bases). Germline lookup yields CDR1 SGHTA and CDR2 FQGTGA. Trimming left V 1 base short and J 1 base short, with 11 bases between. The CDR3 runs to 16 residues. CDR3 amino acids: CASSLIRGASNQPQHF. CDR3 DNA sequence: TGTGCCAGCAGCTTAATTCGGGGGGCCAGCAATCAGCCCCAGCATTTT.

DNA of the CDR3: TGCGCCAGCAGCAACGAGGAAAGGGACATTCAGTACTTC. It encodes CASSNEERDIQYF. This chain uses TRBV4-1 with TRBJ2-4, with D uncertain. The CDR3 covers 13 residues. The V gene's germline CDR1 is MGHRA and CDR2 YSYEKL. V dropped 5 bases and J dropped 8 bases, with 13 bases sitting between them.

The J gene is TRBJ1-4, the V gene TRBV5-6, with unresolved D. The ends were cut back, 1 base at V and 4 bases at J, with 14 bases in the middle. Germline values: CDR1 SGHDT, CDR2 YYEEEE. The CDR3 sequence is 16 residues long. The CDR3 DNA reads TGTGCCAGCAGCTTGTGGCAGACTATACGTAATGAAAAACTGTTTTTT. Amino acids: CASSLWQTIRNEKLFF.

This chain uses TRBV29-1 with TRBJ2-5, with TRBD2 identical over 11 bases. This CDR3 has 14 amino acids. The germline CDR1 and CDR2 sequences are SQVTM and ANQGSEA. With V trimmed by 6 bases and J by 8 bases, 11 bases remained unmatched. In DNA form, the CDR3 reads TGCAGCGTGATGGGACTAGCGGACGTTGGCACCCAGTACTTC. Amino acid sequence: CSVMGLADVGTQYF.

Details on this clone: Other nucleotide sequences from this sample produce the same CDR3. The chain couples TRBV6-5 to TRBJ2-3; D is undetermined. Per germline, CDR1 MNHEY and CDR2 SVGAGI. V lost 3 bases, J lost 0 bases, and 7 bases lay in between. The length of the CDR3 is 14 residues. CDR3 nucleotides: TGTGCCAGCAGTTATGGCGCCAGCACAGATACGCAGTATTTT. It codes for CASSYGASTDTQYF.

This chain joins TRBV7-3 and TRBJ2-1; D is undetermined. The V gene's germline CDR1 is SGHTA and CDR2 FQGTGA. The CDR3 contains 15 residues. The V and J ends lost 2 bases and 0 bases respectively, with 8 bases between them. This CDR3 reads CASSLFPSSYNEQFF. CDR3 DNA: TGTGCCAGCAGCTTATTCCCGAGCTCCTACAATGAGCAGTTCTTC.

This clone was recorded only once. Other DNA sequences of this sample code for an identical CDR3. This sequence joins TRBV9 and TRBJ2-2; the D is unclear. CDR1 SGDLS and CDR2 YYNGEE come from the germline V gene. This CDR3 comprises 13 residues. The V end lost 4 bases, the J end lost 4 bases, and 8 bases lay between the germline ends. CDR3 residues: CASSPWGTGELFF. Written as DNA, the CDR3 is TGTGCCAGCAGCCCCTGGGGCACCGGGGAGCTGTTTTTT.

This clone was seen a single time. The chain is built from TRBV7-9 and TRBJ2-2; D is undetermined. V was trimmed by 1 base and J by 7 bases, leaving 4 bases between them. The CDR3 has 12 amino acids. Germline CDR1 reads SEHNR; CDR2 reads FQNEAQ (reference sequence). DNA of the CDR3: TGTGCCAGCAGCTTAGGCCACGGGGAGCTGTTTTTT. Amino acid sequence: CASSLGHGELFF.

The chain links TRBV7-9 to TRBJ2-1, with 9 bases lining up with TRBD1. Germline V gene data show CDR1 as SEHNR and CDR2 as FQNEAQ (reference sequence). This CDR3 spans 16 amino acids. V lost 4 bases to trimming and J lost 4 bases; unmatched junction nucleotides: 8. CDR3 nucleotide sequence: TGTGCCAGCAGCTCCGGACAGGGGAGGGTATACAATGAGCAGTTCTTC. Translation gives CASSSGQGRVYNEQFF.

As DNA, the CDR3 is TGTGCCAGTAGTATAGTACAGGGGTCTGAAGCTTTCTTT. Translation: CASSIVQGSEAFF. The chain uses TRBV19 and TRBJ1-1; 7 bases are shared with TRBD1. This CDR3 has 13 residues. V gave up 1 base and J gave up 6 bases; unmatched junction bases: 2. Germline assignment: CDR1 LNHDA and CDR2 SQIVND (reference sequence).

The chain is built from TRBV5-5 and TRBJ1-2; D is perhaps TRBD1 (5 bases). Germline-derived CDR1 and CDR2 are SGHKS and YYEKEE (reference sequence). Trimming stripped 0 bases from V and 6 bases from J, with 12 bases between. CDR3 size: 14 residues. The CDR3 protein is CASSLGPGPDGYTF. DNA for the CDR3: TGTGCCAGCAGCTTGGGGCCAGGGCCGGATGGCTACACCTTC.

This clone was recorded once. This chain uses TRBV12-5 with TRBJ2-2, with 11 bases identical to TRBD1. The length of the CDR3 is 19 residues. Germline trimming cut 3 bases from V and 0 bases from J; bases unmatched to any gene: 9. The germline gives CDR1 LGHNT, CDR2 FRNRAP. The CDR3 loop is CASGFGSPGQGANTGELFF. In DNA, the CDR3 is TGTGCTAGTGGTTTTGGATCCCCGGGACAGGGGGCGAACACCGGGGAGCTGTTTTTT.

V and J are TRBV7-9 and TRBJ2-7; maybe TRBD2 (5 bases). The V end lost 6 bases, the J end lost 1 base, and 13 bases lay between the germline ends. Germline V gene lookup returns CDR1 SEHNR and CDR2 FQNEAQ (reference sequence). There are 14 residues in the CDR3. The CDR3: CASSGSAFSYEQYF. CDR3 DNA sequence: TGTGCCAGCAGTGGTAGCGCATTTTCCTACGAGCAGTACTTC.

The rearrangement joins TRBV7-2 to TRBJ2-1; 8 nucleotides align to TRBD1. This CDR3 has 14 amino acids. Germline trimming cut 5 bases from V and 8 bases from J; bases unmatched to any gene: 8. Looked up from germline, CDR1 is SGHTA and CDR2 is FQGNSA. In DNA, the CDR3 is TGTGCCAGCAGCACCGGACAGGGTAGGGATGAGCAGTTCTTC. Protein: CASSTGQGRDEQFF. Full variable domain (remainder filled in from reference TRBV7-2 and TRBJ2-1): GAGVSQSPSNKVTEKGKDVELRCDPISGHTALYWYRQSLGQGLEFLIYFQGNSAPDKSGLPSDRFSAERTGGSVSTLTIQRTQQEDSAVYLCASSTGQGRDEQFFGPGTRLTVL.

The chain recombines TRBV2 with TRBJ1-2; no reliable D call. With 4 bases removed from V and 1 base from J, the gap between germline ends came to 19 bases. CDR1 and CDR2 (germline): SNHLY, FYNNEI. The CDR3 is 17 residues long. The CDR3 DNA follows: TGTGCCAGCAGTGGATCTCCGGCGTCGGGGAATAACTATGGCTACACCTTC. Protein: CASSGSPASGNNYGYTF. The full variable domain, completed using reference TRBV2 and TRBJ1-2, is EPEVTQTPSHQVTQMGQEVILRCVPISNHLYFYWYRQILGQKVEFLVSFYNNEISEKSEIFDDQFSVERPDGSNFTLKIRSTKLEDSAMYFCASSGSPASGNNYGYTFGSGTRLTVV.

The CDR3 loop is CASSLRGQGTAYEQYF. CDR3 DNA: TGTGCCAGCAGCCTACGGGGACAGGGGACTGCCTACGAGCAGTACTTC. The V and J genes are TRBV7-9 and TRBJ2-7; 10 bases fit TRBD1. The CDR3 runs 16 residues. The trim removed 5 bases at V and 2 bases at J, leaving 9 bases unmatched. Germline V CDR1 and CDR2: SEHNR, FQNEAQ (reference sequence). The full variable domain, with the rest looked up from reference TRBV7-9 and TRBJ2-7, is DTGVSQNPRHKITKRGQNVTFRCDPISEHNRLYWYRQTLGQGPEFLTYFQNEAQLEKSRLLSDRFSAERPKGSFSTLEIQRTEQGDSAMYLCASSLRGQGTAYEQYFGPGTRLTVT.

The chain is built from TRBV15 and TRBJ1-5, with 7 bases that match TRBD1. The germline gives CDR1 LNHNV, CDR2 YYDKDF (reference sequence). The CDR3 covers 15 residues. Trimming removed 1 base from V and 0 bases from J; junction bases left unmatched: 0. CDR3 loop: CATSRGQGSNQPQHF. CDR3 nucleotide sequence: TGTGCCACCAGCAGAGGACAGGGTAGCAATCAGCCCCAGCATTTT.

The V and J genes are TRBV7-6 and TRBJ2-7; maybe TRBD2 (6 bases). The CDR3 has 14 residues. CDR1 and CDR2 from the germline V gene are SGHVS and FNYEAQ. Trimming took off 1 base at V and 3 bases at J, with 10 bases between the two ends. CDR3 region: CASSLGRGSYEQYF. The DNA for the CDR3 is TGTGCCAGCAGCTTAGGGCGGGGAAGCTACGAGCAGTACTTC. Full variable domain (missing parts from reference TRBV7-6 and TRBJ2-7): GAGVSQSPRYKVTKRGQDVALRCDPISGHVSLYWYRQALGQGPEFLTYFNYEAQQDKSGLPNDRFSAERPEGSISTLTIQRTEQRDSAMYRCASSLGRGSYEQYFGPGTRLTVT.

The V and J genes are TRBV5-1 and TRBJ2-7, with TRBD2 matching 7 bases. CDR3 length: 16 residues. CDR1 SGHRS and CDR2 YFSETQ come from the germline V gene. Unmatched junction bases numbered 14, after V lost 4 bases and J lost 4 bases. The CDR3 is CASSDGGGGSLYEQYF. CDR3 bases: TGCGCCAGCAGCGACGGGGGTGGCGGGAGCTTGTACGAGCAGTACTTC. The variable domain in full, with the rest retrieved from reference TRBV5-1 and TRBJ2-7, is KAGVTQTPRYLIKTRGQQVTLSCSPISGHRSVSWYQQTPGQGLQFLFEYFSETQRNKGNFPGRFSGRQFSNSRSEMNVSTLELGDSALYLCASSDGGGGSLYEQYFGPGTRLTVT.

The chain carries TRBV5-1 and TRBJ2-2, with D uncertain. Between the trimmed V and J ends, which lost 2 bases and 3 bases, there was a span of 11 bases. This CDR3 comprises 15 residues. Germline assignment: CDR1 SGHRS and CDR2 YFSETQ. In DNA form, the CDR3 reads TGCGCCAGCAGCTTAGAGACGGTATACACCGGGGAGCTGTTTTTT. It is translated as CASSLETVYTGELFF. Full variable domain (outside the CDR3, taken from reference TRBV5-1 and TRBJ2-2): KAGVTQTPRYLIKTRGQQVTLSCSPISGHRSVSWYQQTPGQGLQFLFEYFSETQRNKGNFPGRFSGRQFSNSRSEMNVSTLELGDSALYLCASSLETVYTGELFFGEGSRLTVL.

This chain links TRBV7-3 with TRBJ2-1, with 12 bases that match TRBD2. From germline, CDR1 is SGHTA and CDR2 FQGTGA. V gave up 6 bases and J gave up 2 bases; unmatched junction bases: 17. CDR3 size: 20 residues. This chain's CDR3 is CASSQRPGLRTSGTYNEQFF. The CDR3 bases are TGTGCCAGCAGTCAAAGGCCGGGCCTCAGGACTAGCGGGACCTACAATGAGCAGTTCTTC.

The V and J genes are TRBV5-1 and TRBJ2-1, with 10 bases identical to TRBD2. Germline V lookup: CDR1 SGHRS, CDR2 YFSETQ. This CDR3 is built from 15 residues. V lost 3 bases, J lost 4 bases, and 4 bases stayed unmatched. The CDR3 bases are TGCGCCAGCAGCTGGGGGACTAGCGAGTACAATGAGCAGTTCTTC. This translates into CASSWGTSEYNEQFF.